A selection of T cell receptor beta chains follows, all from one sample in a study of esophageal squamous cell carcinoma under preoperative chemotherapy. One entry per CDR3 protein, called by TCRdb with MiXCR from the PCR reads. The sample has 25,000 to 35,000 distinct CDR3 sequences; less than 55% are singletons. This sample was gathered from a patient given preoperative chemotherapy. The receptors stem from a human donor with esophageal squamous cell carcinoma. The donor label of this sample is uncertain. Both conserved end residues are part of each CDR3. A D gene is named only where the DNA matches it firmly. Clone size appears in some rows only: once, few, many, or a class for an expanded clone.

V,D,J,size,DNA,CDR3
TRBV7-2,-,TRBJ2-5,-,TGTGCCAGCAGCTTTGACCCAGAGGCTCAGTACTTC,CASSFDPEAQYF
TRBV7-2,TRBD2,TRBJ2-4,-,TGTGCGGGGAGCGGGGCCGGGGCCGGGGAGACTCAGTACTTC,CAGSGAGAGETQYF
TRBV12-3/TRBV12-4,-,TRBJ2-4,-,TGTGCGGGTACCGGGCCCGGTGCCAAAAACACCCAGTACTTC,CAGTGPGAKNTQYF
TRBV6-6,-,TRBJ2-7,medium-sized,TGTGCCAGTGGACAGTACTCCTACGAGCAGTACTTC,CASGQYSYEQYF
TRBV11-1,-,TRBJ2-4,-,TGCTCGGGGAGCCCAGCCAAAGACACGCAGTACTTC,CSGSPAKDTQYF
TRBV6-2/TRBV6-3,-,TRBJ2-1,-,TGTGCCAGCAGTAAAATGGCACATTTCGATGAGCAGTTCTTC,CASSKMAHFDEQFF
TRBV6-5,-,TRBJ2-7,-,TGTGCCAGCAGTTCCTCGACAGGCTCCTACGAGCAGTACTTC,CASSSSTGSYEQYF
TRBV7-7,-,TRBJ2-5,once,TGTGCTAGCAGCTTCGCTGGGGCAGACATCCAGTACTTC,CASSFAGADIQYF
TRBV7-9,-,TRBJ2-7,-,TGTGCCAGCAGCCCTAGCGGACAGATCTACGAGCAGTACTTC,CASSPSGQIYEQYF
TRBV19,TRBD1,TRBJ1-2,-,TGTGCCAGTAGTATCAACGGACAGGGGGCTTATGGCTACACCTTC,CASSINGQGAYGYTF
TRBV7-4,-,TRBJ2-3,-,TGTGCCAGCAGCCGGAAGACAGCGAACACCGATACGCAGTTTTTT,CASSRKTANTDTQFF
TRBV6-1,TRBD2,TRBJ2-7,-,TGTGCCAGCTTGGGACTAGCGGGAGACGAGCAGTACTTC,CASLGLAGDEQYF
TRBV20-1,-,TRBJ2-2,-,TGCAGTGCTAGAGTTCCACAGGGCTCCGGGGAGCTGTTTTTT,CSARVPQGSGELFF
TRBV7-8,TRBD2,TRBJ2-1,many,TGTGCCAGCAGCGCACGGGAGGGAGCTGCCTACGAGCAGTTCTTC,CASSAREGAAYEQFF
TRBV9,-,TRBJ2-1,-,TGTGCCAGCAGTCCTACCCCCGAGTCCTACAATGAGCAGTTCTTC,CASSPTPESYNEQFF
TRBV7-2,TRBD2,TRBJ2-3,many,TGTGCCAGCAGCCCTCGACTTCCGGGACTAGCGGGGAACACAGATACGCAGTATTTT,CASSPRLPGLAGNTDTQYF
TRBV11-1,TRBD1,TRBJ1-1,many,TGTGCCAGCAGCACACAGGGGGCGAGGGGCACTGAAGCTTTCTTT,CASSTQGARGTEAFF
TRBV7-2,-,TRBJ2-5,many,TGTGCCAGCAGCTTAGGGGCAGGACGGATCCAAGAGACCCAGTACTTC,CASSLGAGRIQETQYF
TRBV7-2,-,TRBJ2-3,-,TGTGCCAGCAGCGCACAGGGGGGGAGAGGGAAAAACACTCAGTATTTT,CASSAQGGRGKNTQYF
TRBV7-2,TRBD2,TRBJ2-5,-,TGTGCCGGCGGCAGGGGCGGGGGGCCAGAGACGCAGTATTTC,CAGGRGGGPETQYF
TRBV7-3,TRBD2,TRBJ2-4,-,TGTGCCAGCAGCGTGGGGCCGGGGGGAGGGGTCCAAAACACCCAGTACTTC,CASSVGPGGGVQNTQYF
TRBV15,-,TRBJ1-2,-,TGTGCCACCAGCAGAGATCTTGACTCAGGTCAAAATGGCTACACCTTC,CATSRDLDSGQNGYTF
TRBV6-1,TRBD2,TRBJ2-1,few,TGTGCCAGCAGCGGCGGGACTAGCGGATACAATGAGCAGTTCTTC,CASSGGTSGYNEQFF
TRBV24-1,TRBD2,TRBJ2-3,-,TGTGCCACCAGTGATTCTCAGCTAGCGGGAGGCGCAGATACGCAGTATTTT,CATSDSQLAGGADTQYF
TRBV12-3/TRBV12-4,-,TRBJ2-5,once,TGTGCCAGCACTAGTAGGGAGACCCAGTACTTC,CASTSRETQYF
TRBV7-6,-,TRBJ2-5,-,TGTGCCAGCAGCTTGGATGCGGGGCTCGGGGGCCGAGCCCAAGACATCCAGTACTTC,CASSLDAGLGGRAQDIQYF
TRBV5-1,TRBD2,TRBJ2-3,few,TGCGCCAGCAGCTTGGGGGCTAGCGGGAGCGGGGCAGATACGCAGTATTTT,CASSLGASGSGADTQYF
TRBV6-5,TRBD2,TRBJ2-7,many,TGTGCCAGCAGCCGGACTAGCGCCGACGGCGAGCAGTACTTC,CASSRTSADGEQYF
TRBV11-2,TRBD2,TRBJ2-3,-,TGTGCCAGCAGCTTCACCGGACTAGCGAGCAGTCGGCCAGATACGCAGTATTTT,CASSFTGLASSRPDTQYF
TRBV19,-,TRBJ2-2,few,TGTGCCAGTATCAAAGGGATGGGGGTTAACACCGGGGAGCTGTTTTTT,CASIKGMGVNTGELFF
TRBV6-1,-,TRBJ2-3,-,TGTGCCAGCAGGGGATTTGGGGGACGCGACCCAGAGACCCAGTATTTT,CASRGFGGRDPETQYF
TRBV7-2,TRBD2,TRBJ2-5,-,TGTGCCGGCAGCTGTGACGCGGGGGCCCAGTACTTC,CAGSCDAGAQYF
TRBV20-1,-,TRBJ2-7,-,TGCAGTGCTAGGGGGGCCTACGAGCAGTACTTC,CSARGAYEQYF
TRBV7-3,TRBD1,TRBJ2-1,few,TGTGCCAGCAGCTTAGGAGGGGACAGGGGGTCCTACAATGAGCAGTTCTTC,CASSLGGDRGSYNEQFF
TRBV6-1,-,TRBJ2-3,-,TGTGCCAGCAGTGGCCAGGTGGATACGCAGTATTTT,CASSGQVDTQYF
TRBV12-3/TRBV12-4,-,TRBJ2-5,-,TGTGCCAGCAGTTTAGGTGGGGGACTCATCAGGCGCTTC,CASSLGGGLIRRF
TRBV7-9,-,TRBJ2-3,-,TGTGCCAGCAGTCAAAGTGGCGGGACAGCGAGCACCGATAAGCAGTATTTT,CASSQSGGTASTDKQYF
TRBV7-3,TRBD2,TRBJ2-7,-,TGTGCCAGCAGCCCCTCGGGGGGGGACTCCTACGAGCAGTACTTC,CASSPSGGDSYEQYF
TRBV29-1,-,TRBJ2-3,once,TGCAGCAGACGGGAGCCCCACCATGATACGCAGTATTTT,CSRREPHHDTQYF
TRBV7-2,-,TRBJ2-1,medium-sized,TGTGCCAGCAGCTTTACGAGGGGTTCCTACAATGAGCAGTTCTTC,CASSFTRGSYNEQFF
TRBV12-3/TRBV12-4,-,TRBJ2-2,-,TGTGCCAGCAGTGCGGACAGTTACACCGGGGAGCTGTTTTTT,CASSADSYTGELFF
TRBV11-3,TRBD2,TRBJ2-1,many,TGTGCCAGCAGCTTAGATCCCAGCGGGAGGGACTCCTACGAGCAGTTCTTC,CASSLDPSGRDSYEQFF
TRBV7-9,-,TRBJ2-4,-,TGCCGCAGCAGGGTGGTCGGTGCCAAAAACACTCAGTACTTC,CRSRVVGAKNTQYF
TRBV10-3,TRBD2,TRBJ2-3,-,TGTGCCATCAGTGGGTCTAGCGGGAGCAGGGATACGCAGTATTTT,CAISGSSGSRDTQYF
TRBV7-2,TRBD1,TRBJ2-5,many,TGTGCCAGCAGCTTGGACAGGGGGAATGAGCAGTACTTC,CASSLDRGNEQYF
TRBV7-2,-,TRBJ2-5,-,TGTGCCGGGGGCTTAGATGAAGAGACCCAGTACTTC,CAGGLDEETQYF
TRBV7-6,TRBD1,TRBJ2-7,-,TGTGCCAGCAGCTTGGGGACAGGGGCCGCCCATACCTACGAGCAGTACTTC,CASSLGTGAAHTYEQYF
TRBV6-5,TRBD2,TRBJ2-1,many,TGTGCCAGCAGTTACTCCCGGAGTAGCGGGAGAGGTAGGAATGAGCAGTTCTTC,CASSYSRSSGRGRNEQFF
TRBV7-2,-,TRBJ2-4,-,TGTGCCAGCAGCAATACGATAGCGGCTGGGAGCAAAAACATGCAGTACTTC,CASSNTIAAGSKNMQYF